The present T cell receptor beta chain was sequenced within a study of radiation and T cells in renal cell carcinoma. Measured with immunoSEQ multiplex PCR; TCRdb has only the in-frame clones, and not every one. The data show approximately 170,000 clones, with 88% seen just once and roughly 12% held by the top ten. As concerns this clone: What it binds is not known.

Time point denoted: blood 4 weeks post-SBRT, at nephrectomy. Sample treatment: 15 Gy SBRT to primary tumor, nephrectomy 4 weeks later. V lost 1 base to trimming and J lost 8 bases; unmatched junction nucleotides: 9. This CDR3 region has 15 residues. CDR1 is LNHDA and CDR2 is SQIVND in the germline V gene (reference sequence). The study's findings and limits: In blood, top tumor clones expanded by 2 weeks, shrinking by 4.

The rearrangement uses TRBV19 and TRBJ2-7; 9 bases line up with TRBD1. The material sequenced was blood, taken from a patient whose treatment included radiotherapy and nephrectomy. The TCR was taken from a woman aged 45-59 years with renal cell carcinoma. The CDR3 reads CASSIVGTGQHQQYF. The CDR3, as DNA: TGTGCCAGTAGTATAGTTGGGACAGGGCAACACCAGCAGTACTTC.